This passage covers 16 T cell receptor beta chains from one sample sequenced in a study of blood T cell repertoires in COVID-19 (dated by TCRdb to the early 2020s). Libraries were built with the immunoSEQ multiplex PCR assay. The table was pulled from immuneACCESS by TCRdb, which kept in-frame rearrangements only. Such tables lose some clones; where checked, under half of the loss comes from unresolved V genes, and the rest has no known cause. A total of about 120,000 clones appear in this sample, 90% of them only once. Of the sample, 3.5% to 4% is held by the ten largest clones. Material: peripheral blood. The receptor set was obtained from a woman in her sixties with COVID-19, enrolled during active disease.

The rearrangement uses TRBV20-1 and TRBJ2-7; the D gene is possibly TRBD1 (6 bases). Trimming took off 5 bases at V and 7 bases at J, with 12 bases between the two ends. The CDR3 sequence is 11 residues long. Germline lookup yields CDR1 DFQATT and CDR2 SNEGSKA (reference sequence). CDR3 coding DNA: TGCAGTGCTGGACAGTCTTCAGAGCAGTACTTC. Translation: CSAGQSSEQYF.

The chain is built from TRBV2 and TRBJ1-5, with 9 bases aligning to TRBD1. This CDR3 has 15 amino acids. Germline values: CDR1 SNHLY, CDR2 FYNNEI. The V gene end was trimmed by 3 bases and the J gene end by 7 bases; junction bases not matched to a gene: 7. The CDR3 is CASSDRDRVRQPQHF. As DNA, the CDR3 is TGTGCCAGCAGTGACCGGGACAGGGTTCGGCAGCCCCAGCATTTT.

This clone was seen a single time. J is TRBJ2-3 and V is TRBV5-1; 9 bases fit TRBD2. V shed 0 bases, J shed 4 bases, and the junction held 6 bases outside the gene matches. The CDR3 is 16 residues long. Germline CDR1 SGHRS, CDR2 YFSETQ. The chain's CDR3 is CASSLEGSGGPDTQYF. The CDR3 DNA sequence: TGCGCCAGCAGCTTGGAGGGTAGCGGGGGTCCAGATACGCAGTATTTT.

V usage is TRBV4-2 and J usage is TRBJ1-6, with 8 bases fitting TRBD1. Per germline, CDR1 LGHNA and CDR2 YNFKEQ. After removal of 0 bases from V and 6 bases from J, the junction contained 1 base not matched to a gene. The CDR3 is made up of 15 amino acids. In nucleotides, the CDR3 is TGTGCCAGCAGCCAAGAACAGGGGGGTAATTCACCCCTCCACTTT. Residues: CASSQEQGGNSPLHF.

This rearrangement joins TRBV7-8 to TRBJ2-3; tentatively, D is TRBD2 (7 bases). V lost 6 bases to trimming and J lost 1 base, with 17 bases between them. The CDR3 is 16 amino acids. Germline assignment: CDR1 SGHVS and CDR2 FQNEAQ. CDR3 amino acids: CASSPRGAIGTDTQYF. As DNA, the CDR3 is TGTGCCAGCAGTCCCCGGGGGGCTATAGGCACAGATACGCAGTATTTT.

J is TRBJ1-4 and V is TRBV4-2, with no clear D. V lost 0 bases to trimming and J lost 4 bases, with 12 bases between them. The germline CDR1 and CDR2 sequences are LGHNA and YNFKEQ. This CDR3 has 16 amino acids. The CDR3 spells CASSQDGTDSNEKLFF. CDR3 bases: TGTGCCAGCAGCCAAGATGGAACAGATAGTAATGAAAAACTGTTTTTT.

This chain connects TRBV5-8 to TRBJ1-1, with 9 bases that match TRBD1. CDR1 is SGHTS and CDR2 is YDEGEE in the germline V gene. V gave up 3 bases and J gave up 6 bases; unmatched junction bases: 6. The CDR3 length is 14 residues. CDR3 sequence (DNA): TGTGCCAGCAGCTGGGACAGGGTCTTTCCTGAAGCTTTCTTT. Translation: CASSWDRVFPEAFF.

This chain links TRBV10-3 with TRBJ2-7, with 10 nucleotides matching TRBD1. The CDR3 has 13 amino acids. Looked up from germline, CDR1 is ENHRY and CDR2 is SYGVKD. With 9 bases clipped from V and 2 bases from J, the junction kept 4 bases outside the gene matches. CDR3 in amino acids: CAIKGQGAYEQYF. The CDR3 DNA sequence: TGTGCCATAAAAGGACAGGGGGCCTACGAGCAGTACTTC.

J is TRBJ2-5 and V is TRBV3-1 (or the pseudogene TRBV3-2); possible D gene TRBD1, 5 bases. V was shortened by 0 bases and J by 4 bases, with 9 bases between the two germline ends. The CDR3 runs to 14 residues. The germline V gene encodes CDR1 LGHDT and CDR2 YNNKEL (reference sequence). This CDR3 reads CASSQDRVPETQYF. CDR3 DNA sequence: TGTGCCAGCAGCCAAGACAGGGTCCCAGAGACCCAGTACTTC.

As DNA, the CDR3 is TGTGCCAGCGTCCGGGACAGCCAGACCTGGAATGAGCAGTTCTTC. Amino acids: CASVRDSQTWNEQFF. V gene TRBV2 combines with J gene TRBJ2-1, with 7 bases fitting TRBD1. Trimming cost V 8 bases and J 7 bases; bases outside gene matches: 14. Germline V CDR1 and CDR2: SNHLY, FYNNEI. There are 15 residues in the CDR3. Complete variable domain (other parts from reference TRBV2 and TRBJ2-1): EPEVTQTPSHQVTQMGQEVILRCVPISNHLYFYWYRQILGQKVEFLVSFYNNEISEKSEIFDDQFSVERPDGSNFTLKIRSTKLEDSAMYFCASVRDSQTWNEQFFGPGTRLTVL.

The CDR3 is CASSHAGEETQYF. The CDR3 DNA reads as TGTGCCAGCAGCCACGCGGGGGAAGAGACCCAGTACTTC. The chain couples TRBV9 to TRBJ2-5; 7 nucleotides agree with TRBD2. The length of the CDR3 is 13 residues. Per the germline V gene, CDR1 is SGDLS and CDR2 is YYNGEE. The J segment lost 3 bases and the V segment lost 4 bases, leaving 3 bases of the junction unmatched.

This chain joins TRBV4-3 and TRBJ2-7; 7 bases line up with TRBD2. The CDR3 has 17 residues. The germline V gene encodes CDR1 LGHNA and CDR2 YSLEER. Trimming took 0 bases from V and 5 from J; bases not matched to a gene: 13. The CDR3: CASSQDRASGLLHEQYF. CDR3 in DNA: TGCGCCAGCAGCCAAGATCGGGCTAGCGGCCTCCTGCACGAGCAGTACTTC.

The chain recombines TRBV3-1 (or the pseudogene TRBV3-2) with TRBJ2-2; D is unresolved. The germline CDR1 and CDR2 sequences are LGHDT and YNNKEL (reference sequence). CDR3 length: 14 residues. V lost 1 base to trimming and J lost 4 bases, with 7 bases between them. The CDR3 loop reads CASSQVSSTGELFF. CDR3 DNA sequence: TGTGCCAGCAGCCAAGTCTCTTCCACCGGGGAGCTGTTTTTT.

The chain carries TRBV7-2 and TRBJ2-7, with TRBD1 matching 8 bases. The germline V gene has CDR1 SGHTA and CDR2 FQGNSA. This CDR3 has 15 residues. The V segment lost 2 bases and the J segment 4 bases; nucleotides outside the gene matches: 7. CDR3 protein: CASSLHGTGKYEQYF. The CDR3 DNA sequence: TGTGCCAGCAGCTTACACGGGACAGGCAAATACGAGCAGTACTTC.

The CDR3 region is CASSKGQPANYGYTF. The CDR3 DNA reads TGCGCCAGCAGCAAAGGACAACCTGCTAACTATGGCTACACCTTC. The V call is TRBV4-1, the J call TRBJ1-2; tentative D call: TRBD1 (5 bases). Germline V gives CDR1 MGHRA, CDR2 YSYEKL. There are 15 residues in the CDR3. Trimming left V 5 bases short and J 0 bases short, with 13 bases between.

The chain combines TRBV6-5 with TRBJ1-1, with a weak D call TRBD1 (5 bases). The CDR3 sequence is 16 residues long. Trimming cost V 0 bases and J 0 bases, with 11 bases left between them. The germline V gene has CDR1 MNHEY and CDR2 SVGAGI. The CDR3 here is CASSYSGGLMNTEAFF. The CDR3 bases are TGTGCCAGCAGTTACTCGGGGGGTCTCATGAACACTGAAGCTTTCTTT.